This TCR beta chain was retrieved from a study of blood T cell repertoires in COVID-19. Study-wide context: Samples came from the United States, Italy and Spain, spanning acute and convalescent COVID-19. The cDNA or gDNA used as material had been derived from T cells, B-cell-depleted T cells, or PBMCs.

Source study methods: Cell counts per sample came from amplifying reference gene primers. Clones were sequenced by immunoSEQ multiplex PCR, and TCRdb holds only the in-frame ones, with some missing. V, J and clone size derive from that table, while D and trimming were established from the DNA sequence. The sample carries around 80,000 clones, 80% to 90% recorded once. Germline CDR1 and CDR2: SNHLY and FYNNEI. With V trimmed by 5 bases and J by 8 bases, 8 bases remained unmatched. There are 14 residues in the CDR3. V usage is TRBV2 and J usage is TRBJ1-2, with TRBD1 identical over 10 bases. This TCR came from a woman older than 75 with acute or convalescent COVID-19. Sequencing used peripheral blood. The CDR3: CASSISTGGPGYTF. In nucleotides, the CDR3 is TGTGCCAGCAGTATTTCGACAGGGGGCCCCGGCTACACCTTC.